The clone carrying this TCR beta chain was counted a few times. The antigen remains undetermined. None of the donors, who were healthy HIV-negative adults, had recently had acute infections or vaccinations. The sample comes from a study of shared clonotypes between healthy human individuals. Study summary: Contributing individuals were a couple of females and a few males aged 18 to 49.

Template amounts of approximately 300 ng DNA, 25,000 to 35,000 T cell genomes, were employed in unsorted PBMC replicate PCRs. Profiled with immunoSEQ multiplex PCR; TCRdb holds only in-frame clones, not every one. The sample lists fewer than 700,000 clones, around 81% occurring once. The V gene's germline CDR1 is MRHNA and CDR2 SNTAGT. The CDR3 runs 15 residues. The V gene lost 4 bases and the J gene lost 1 base, with 12 bases spanning the gap. Overall study results and limits: Owing to a small donor count, the genetic and exposure-history diversity represented was limited.

Sequencing input: PBMCs. This chain connects TRBV6-4 to TRBJ2-3; D unresolved. This TCR was recovered from a woman in her forties in good health. Some clones in this sample may be carry-over from other donors' samples. The CDR3 loop is CASSVRSSGTDTQYF. The CDR3 coding sequence is TGTGCCAGCAGTGTACGGTCCTCTGGCACAGATACGCAGTATTTT.